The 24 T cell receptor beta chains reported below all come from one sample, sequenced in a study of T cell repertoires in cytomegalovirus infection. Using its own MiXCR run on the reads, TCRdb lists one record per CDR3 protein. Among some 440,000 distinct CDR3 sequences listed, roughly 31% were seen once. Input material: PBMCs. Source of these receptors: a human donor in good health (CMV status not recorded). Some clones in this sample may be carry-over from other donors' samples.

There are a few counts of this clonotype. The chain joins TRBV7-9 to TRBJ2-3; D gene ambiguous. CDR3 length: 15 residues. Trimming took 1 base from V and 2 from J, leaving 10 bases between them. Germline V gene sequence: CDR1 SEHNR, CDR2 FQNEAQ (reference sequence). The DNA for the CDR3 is TGTGCCAGCAGCTTAGGGGAAGCTAACACAGATACGCAGTATTTT. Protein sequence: CASSLGEANTDTQYF.

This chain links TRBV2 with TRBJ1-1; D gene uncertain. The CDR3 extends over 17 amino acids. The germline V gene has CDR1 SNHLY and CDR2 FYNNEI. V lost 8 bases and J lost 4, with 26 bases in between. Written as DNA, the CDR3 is TGTGCCAGCCATCGGCTCCCGGCGGGATCCTTGGGCACTGAAGCTTTCTTT. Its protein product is CASHRLPAGSLGTEAFF.

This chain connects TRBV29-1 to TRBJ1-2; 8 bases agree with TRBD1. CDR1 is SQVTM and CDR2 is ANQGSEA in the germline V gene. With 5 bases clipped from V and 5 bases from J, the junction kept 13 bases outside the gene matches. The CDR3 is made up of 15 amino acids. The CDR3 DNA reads TGCAGCGTTCCGGCCTTCGGACAGGGAAATTATGGCTACACCTTC. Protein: CSVPAFGQGNYGYTF.

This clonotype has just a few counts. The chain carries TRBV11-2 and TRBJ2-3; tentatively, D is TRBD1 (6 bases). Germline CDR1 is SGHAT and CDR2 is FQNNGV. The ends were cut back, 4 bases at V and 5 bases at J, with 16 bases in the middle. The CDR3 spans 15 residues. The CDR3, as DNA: TGTGCCAGCAGCTCCCGCACTTCCAGGGGAGATACGCAGTATTTT. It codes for CASSSRTSRGDTQYF.

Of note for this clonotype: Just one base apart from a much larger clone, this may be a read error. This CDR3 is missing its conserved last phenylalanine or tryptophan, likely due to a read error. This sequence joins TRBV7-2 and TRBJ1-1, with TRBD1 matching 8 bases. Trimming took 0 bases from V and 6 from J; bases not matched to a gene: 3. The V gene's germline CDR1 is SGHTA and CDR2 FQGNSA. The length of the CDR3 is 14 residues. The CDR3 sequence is CASSLAGQVSEAFL. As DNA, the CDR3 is TGTGCCAGCAGCTTAGCGGGACAGGTCTCTGAAGCTTTCTTG.

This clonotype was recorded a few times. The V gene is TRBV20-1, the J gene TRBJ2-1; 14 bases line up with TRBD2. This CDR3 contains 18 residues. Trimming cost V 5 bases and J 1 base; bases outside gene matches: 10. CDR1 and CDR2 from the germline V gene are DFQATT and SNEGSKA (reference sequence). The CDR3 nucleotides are TGCAGTGCTGCCGGACTAGCGGGGGGTGGAATATCCTACAATGAGCAGTTCTTC. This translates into CSAAGLAGGGISYNEQFF.

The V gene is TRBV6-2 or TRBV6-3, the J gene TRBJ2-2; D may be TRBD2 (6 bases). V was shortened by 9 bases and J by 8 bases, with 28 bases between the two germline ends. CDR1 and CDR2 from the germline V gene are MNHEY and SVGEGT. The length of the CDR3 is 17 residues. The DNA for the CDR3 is TGTGCCAGTGGGAGGTATGGTAGCGAAAGAGCAACTGGGGAGCTGTTTTTT. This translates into CASGRYGSERATGELFF.

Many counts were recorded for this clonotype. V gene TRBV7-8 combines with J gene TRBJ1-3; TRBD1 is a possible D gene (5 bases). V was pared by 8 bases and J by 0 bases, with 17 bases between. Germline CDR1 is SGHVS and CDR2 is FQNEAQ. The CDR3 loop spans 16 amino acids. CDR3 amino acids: CASGGRRGRSGNTIYF. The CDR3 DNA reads TGTGCCAGCGGGGGACGTCGGGGTCGCTCTGGAAACACCATATATTTT.

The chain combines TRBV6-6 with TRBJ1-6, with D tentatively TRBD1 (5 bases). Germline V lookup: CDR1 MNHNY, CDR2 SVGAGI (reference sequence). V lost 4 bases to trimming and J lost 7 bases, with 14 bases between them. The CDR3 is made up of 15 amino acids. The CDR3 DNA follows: TGTGCCAGCAGTTCTACGTCGGGGGGGAATTCACCCCTCCACTTT. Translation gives CASSSTSGGNSPLHF.

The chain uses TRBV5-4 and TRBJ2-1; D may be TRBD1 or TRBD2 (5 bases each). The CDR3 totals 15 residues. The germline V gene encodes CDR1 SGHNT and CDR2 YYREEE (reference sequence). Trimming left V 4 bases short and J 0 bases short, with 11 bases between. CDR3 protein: CASSARGRSYNEQFF. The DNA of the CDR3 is TGTGCCAGCAGCGCCCGGGGCCGCTCCTACAATGAGCAGTTCTTC.

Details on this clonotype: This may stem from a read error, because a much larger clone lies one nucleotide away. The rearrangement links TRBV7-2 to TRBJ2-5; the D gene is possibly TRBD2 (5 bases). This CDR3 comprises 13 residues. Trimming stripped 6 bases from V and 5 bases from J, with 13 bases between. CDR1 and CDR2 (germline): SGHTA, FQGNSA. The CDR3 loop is CASSGVPGETQYF. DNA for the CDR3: TGTGCCAGCAGTGGAGTGCCGGGGGAGACCCAGTACTTC.

The CDR3, as DNA: TGTGCCAGCCGCTCGGGGGGCGACGAGCAGTACTTC. This encodes CASRSGGDEQYF. V gene TRBV3-1 combines with J gene TRBJ2-7; possibly TRBD2 for D (7 bases). This CDR3 contains 12 residues. Germline CDR1 and CDR2: LGHDT and YNNKEL (reference sequence). V dropped 8 bases and J dropped 5 bases, with 13 bases sitting between them.

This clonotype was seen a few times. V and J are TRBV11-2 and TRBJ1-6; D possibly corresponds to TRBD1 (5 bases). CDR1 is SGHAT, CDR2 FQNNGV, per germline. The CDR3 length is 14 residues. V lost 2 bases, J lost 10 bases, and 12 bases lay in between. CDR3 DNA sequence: TGTGCCAGCAGCTTACTACAGGAGGGATCACCCCTCCACTTT. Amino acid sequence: CASSLLQEGSPLHF.

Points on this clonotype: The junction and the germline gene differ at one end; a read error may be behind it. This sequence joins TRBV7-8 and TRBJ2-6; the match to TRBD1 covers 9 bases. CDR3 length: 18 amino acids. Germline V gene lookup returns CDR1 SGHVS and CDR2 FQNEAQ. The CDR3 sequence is CASGLVIQGAGGANVLTF. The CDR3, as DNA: TGTGCCAGCGGCTTAGTTATACAGGGGGCAGGAGGGGCCAACGTCCTGACTTTC.

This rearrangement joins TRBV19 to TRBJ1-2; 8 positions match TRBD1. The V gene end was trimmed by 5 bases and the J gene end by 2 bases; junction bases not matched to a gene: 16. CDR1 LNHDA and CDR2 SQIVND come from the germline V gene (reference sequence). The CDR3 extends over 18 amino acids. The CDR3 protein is CASSPSGDRGEDNYGYTF. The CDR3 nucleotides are TGTGCCAGTAGTCCCAGCGGCGACAGGGGAGAGGACAACTATGGCTACACCTTC.

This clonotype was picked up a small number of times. The CDR3 sequence is CAISPGGSQPQHF. Here the CDR3 DNA reads TGTGCCATCAGTCCAGGGGGCAGTCAGCCCCAGCATTTT. The chain couples TRBV10-3 to TRBJ1-5; 8 bases fit TRBD1. The CDR3 has 13 amino acids. Germline CDR1 is ENHRY and CDR2 is SYGVKD. J gave up 6 bases and V 5 bases, and 3 bases lay outside the gene matches.

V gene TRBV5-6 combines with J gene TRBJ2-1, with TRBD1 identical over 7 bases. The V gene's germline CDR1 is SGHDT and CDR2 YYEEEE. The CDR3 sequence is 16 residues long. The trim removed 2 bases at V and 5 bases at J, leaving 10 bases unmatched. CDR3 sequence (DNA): TGTGCCAGCAGCTTCATACTGGGACAGAGAAACAATGAGCAGTTCTTC. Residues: CASSFILGQRNNEQFF. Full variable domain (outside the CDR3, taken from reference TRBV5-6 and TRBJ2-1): DAGVTQSPTHLIKTRGQQVTLRCSPKSGHDTVSWYQQALGQGPQFIFQYYEEEERQRGNFPDRFSGHQFPNYSSELNVNALLLGDSALYLCASSFILGQRNNEQFFGPGTRLTVL.

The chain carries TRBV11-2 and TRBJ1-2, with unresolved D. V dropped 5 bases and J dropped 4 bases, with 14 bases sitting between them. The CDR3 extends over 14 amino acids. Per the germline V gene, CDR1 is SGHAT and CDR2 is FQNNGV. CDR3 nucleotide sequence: TGTGCCAGCAGCGCTAAACCGGACTCCTATGGCTACACCTTC. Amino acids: CASSAKPDSYGYTF. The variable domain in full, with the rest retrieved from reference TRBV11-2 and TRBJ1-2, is EAGVAQSPRYKIIEKRQSVAFWCNPISGHATLYWYQQILGQGPKLLIQFQNNGVVDDSQLPKDRFSAERLKGVDSTLKIQPAKLEDSAVYLCASSAKPDSYGYTFGSGTRLTVV.

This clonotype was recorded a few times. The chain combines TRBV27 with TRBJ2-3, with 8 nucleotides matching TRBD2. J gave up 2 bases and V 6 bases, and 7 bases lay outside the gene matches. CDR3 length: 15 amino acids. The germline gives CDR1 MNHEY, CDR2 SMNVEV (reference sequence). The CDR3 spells CASSFSGDNTDTQYF. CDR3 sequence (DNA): TGTGCCAGCAGCTTTAGCGGGGATAACACAGATACGCAGTATTTT.

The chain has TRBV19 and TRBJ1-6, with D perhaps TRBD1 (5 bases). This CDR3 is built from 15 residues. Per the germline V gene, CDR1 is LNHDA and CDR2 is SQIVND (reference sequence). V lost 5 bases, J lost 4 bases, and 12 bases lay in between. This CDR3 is CASSSDGHYNSPLHF. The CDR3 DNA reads TGTGCCAGTAGTTCGGACGGACATTATAATTCACCCCTCCACTTT. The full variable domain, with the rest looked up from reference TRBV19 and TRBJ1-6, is DGGITQSPKYLFRKEGQNVTLSCEQNLNHDAMYWYRQDPGQGLRLIYYSQIVNDFQKGDIAEGYSVSREKKESFPLTVTSAQKNPTAFYLCASSSDGHYNSPLHFGNGTRLTVT.

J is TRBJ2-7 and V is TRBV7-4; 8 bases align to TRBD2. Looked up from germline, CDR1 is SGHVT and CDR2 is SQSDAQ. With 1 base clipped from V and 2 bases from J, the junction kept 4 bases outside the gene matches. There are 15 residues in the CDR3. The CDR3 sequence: CASSLVGGGPYEQYF. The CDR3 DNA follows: TGTGCCAGCAGCTTAGTTGGCGGGGGGCCCTACGAGCAGTACTTC.

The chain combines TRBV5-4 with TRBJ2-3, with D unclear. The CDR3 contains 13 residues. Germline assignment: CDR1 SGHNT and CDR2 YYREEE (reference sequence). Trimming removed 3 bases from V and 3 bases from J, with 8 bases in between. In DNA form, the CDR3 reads TGTGCCAGCAGCTCCGCCCAGACAGATACGCAGTATTTT. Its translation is CASSSAQTDTQYF. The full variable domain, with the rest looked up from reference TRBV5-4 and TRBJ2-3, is ETGVTQSPTHLIKTRGQQVTLRCSSQSGHNTVSWYQQALGQGPQFIFQYYREEENGRGNFPPRFSGLQFPNYSSELNVNALELDDSALYLCASSSAQTDTQYFGPGTRLTVL.

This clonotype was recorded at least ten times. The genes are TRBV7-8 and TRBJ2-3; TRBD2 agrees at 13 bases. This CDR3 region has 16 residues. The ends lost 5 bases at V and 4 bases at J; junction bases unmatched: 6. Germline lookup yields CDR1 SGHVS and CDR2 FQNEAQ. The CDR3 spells CASSPSGTSGADTQYF. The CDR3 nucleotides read TGTGCCAGCAGCCCGTCTGGGACTAGCGGGGCAGATACGCAGTATTTT. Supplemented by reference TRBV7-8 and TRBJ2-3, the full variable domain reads GAGVSQSPRYKVAKRGQDVALRCDPISGHVSLFWYQQALGQGPEFLTYFQNEAQLDKSGLPSDRFFAERPEGSVSTLKIQRTQQEDSAVYLCASSPSGTSGADTQYFGPGTRLTVL.

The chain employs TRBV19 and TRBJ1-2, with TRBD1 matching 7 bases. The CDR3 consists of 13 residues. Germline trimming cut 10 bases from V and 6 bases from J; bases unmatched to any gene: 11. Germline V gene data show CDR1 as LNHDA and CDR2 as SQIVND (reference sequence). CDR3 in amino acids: CAINDRVGNGYTF. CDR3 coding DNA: TGTGCCATTAACGACAGGGTTGGGAATGGCTACACCTTC. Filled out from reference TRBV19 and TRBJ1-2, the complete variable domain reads DGGITQSPKYLFRKEGQNVTLSCEQNLNHDAMYWYRQDPGQGLRLIYYSQIVNDFQKGDIAEGYSVSREKKESFPLTVTSAQKNPTAFYLCAINDRVGNGYTFGSGTRLTVV.